This TCR beta chain was sequenced during a study of CD8+ T cells in alopecia areata. Study overall: After 6 to 18 months of tofacitinib, follow-up continued 6 months off drug.

V dropped 0 bases and J dropped 2; count of bases not matched to a gene: 8. Germline V gene sequence: CDR1 MGHRA, CDR2 YSYEKL. CDR3 length: 17 residues. Following RNA extraction, reverse transcription yielded cDNA that acted as the sequencing template. Assay: immunoSEQ multiplex PCR; the TCRdb copy retains only in-frame clones and omits some. The table lists 130,000 to 150,000 clones, approximately 87% of them singletons, with roughly 16% in the top ten. The investigators collected lesional scalp punch biopsies and peripheral blood from alopecia areata patients. Material: CD8+ T cells sorted from blood, obtained at week 0. The chain carries TRBV4-1 and TRBJ2-3, with 7 bases lining up with TRBD2. The receptor comes from a human donor with alopecia areata. The DNA for the CDR3 is TGCGCCAGCAGCCAAGAGGGCGGGAGTCCAAACACAGATACGCAGTATTTT. It is translated as CASSQEGGSPNTDTQYF.